This T cell receptor (beta chain) originates from a study of identical twins. Study-wide points: Recombination models fit unrelated individuals' TCR alpha sharing but underestimated twins'. Zero-insertion analyses could be partly confounded by invariant MAIT and iNKT cells.

Only healthy Caucasians were included as donors. About this clonotype itself: Antigen unknown.

The germline V gene encodes CDR1 SNHLY and CDR2 FYNNEI. V was shortened by 2 bases and J by 2 bases, with 33 bases between the two germline ends. CDR3 length: 23 amino acids. TCRdb re-called the 5' RACE reads with MiXCR, one entry per CDR3 protein. This table holds about 890,000 distinct CDR3 sequences, about 12% found once. These same records also appear under a second study, on yellow fever vaccine responses in identical twins. In that study: Each twin's T cell response to the vaccine was reported to look partly convergent and partly personalized.

Source material: PBMCs. The chain combines TRBV2 with TRBJ2-2, with D tentatively TRBD2 (5 bases). The TCR comes from a woman between 18 and 30 years old in good health. CDR3 nucleotides: TGTGCCAGCAGTGAACCTAATTCCCCCGGTGTTTGGGCGGGTTCCATTAACACCGGGGAGCTGTTTTTT. Amino acid sequence: CASSEPNSPGVWAGSINTGELFF.